This TCR beta chain comes out of a study of blood T cell repertoires in COVID-19. Some clones are missing from TCRdb's copy, which holds only in-frame ones; the method was immunoSEQ multiplex PCR. The sample shows just over 150,000 clones, over 80% of them seen only once. The junction had 8 bases not matched to a gene; V was cut back by 1 base and J by 10 bases. Germline values: CDR1 MNHNY, CDR2 SVGAGI (reference sequence). The CDR3 extends over 14 amino acids. The table lists this clone with a count of one. The sequencing sample was made of peripheral blood. The TCR originated in a man aged 25 to 40 with COVID-19, enrolled during active disease. This chain connects TRBV6-6 to TRBJ1-1, with 8 positions matching TRBD1. The CDR3 DNA is TGTGCCAGCAGTTACTTACCAGGGGGCGCGCGAGCTTTCTTT. Protein product: CASSYLPGGARAFF.